This TCR beta chain was sequenced in a study of blood T cells in healthy people across ages. Combining a sample-barcoded 5' primer with a J-beta primer mix, a second PCR ran for roughly 7 to 12 cycles. Every single cDNA molecule received a tag from a template-switch adaptor with 12 random nucleotides. TCRdb re-called the 5' RACE reads with MiXCR, one entry per CDR3 protein. The data show approximately 780,000 distinct CDR3 sequences, approximately 24% seen once. Peripheral blood, around 9.4 milliliters per donor, was collected. The CDR3 extends over 12 amino acids. Looked up from germline, CDR1 is SEHNR and CDR2 is FQNEAQ (reference sequence). V gave up 4 bases and J gave up 10 bases, with 10 bases separating them. In this sample, this clonotype turned up a few times. These data also featured in a second study, about T cells of mothers and their children. According to that study: Once extracted, all RNA went into cDNA synthesis at about 1.5 ug per 15 ul. Related mother and child pairs showed slightly greater overlap (not significant) than unrelated pairs did.

This TCR came from a boy between 10 and 17 years old in good health. Sequenced input: blood. V is TRBV7-9 and J is TRBJ1-4; D possibly corresponds to TRBD1 (5 bases). The CDR3: CASSSTELKLFF. Here the CDR3 DNA reads TGTGCCAGCAGCTCGACAGAATTAAAACTGTTTTTT.